This paragraph reports one TCR beta chain. An end of the junction does not agree with germline; a read error may underlie this. These data are taken from a study of OX40 agonist ivuxolimab in advanced cancers. This CDR3 comprises 14 residues. CDR1 is SGHRS, CDR2 YFSETQ, per germline. Generated by immunoSEQ multiplex PCR, the TCRdb table keeps only in-frame clones and is missing some. The sample includes some 22,000 clones, 75% to 90% of them seen just once. The cohort excluded patients with autoimmune disease history or systemic immunosuppression. Specimen: CD4+ or CD8+ T cells sorted from blood, collected in a trial of the OX40 agonist ivuxolimab. The receptor was derived from an adult with an advanced solid tumor such as melanoma, head and neck, liver or kidney cancer. The V gene is TRBV5-1, the J gene TRBJ1-1; the D gene is possibly TRBD1 (6 bases). The CDR3 region is CASSLEAGVTETFF. In nucleotides, the CDR3 is TGCGCCAGCAGCTTGGAAGCAGGGGTAACTGAAACTTTCTTT.